The clone carrying this T cell receptor beta chain was detected only a few times. In the original analysis: Cell counts per sample came from amplifying reference gene primers. Repertoires were generated with immunoSEQ multiplex PCR, while TCRdb's copy carries only in-frame clones and drops some. The V and J calls and the clone size are those of that table, but D and trimming were determined from the DNA. This table holds hundreds of thousands of clones, 90% found once. These data belong to a study of blood T cell repertoires in COVID-19. For the study at large: Sites across the United States, Italy and Spain contributed samples from acute and convalescent COVID-19.

The V gene end was trimmed by 5 bases and the J gene end by 0 bases; junction bases not matched to a gene: 6. This CDR3 has 15 residues. The V gene's germline CDR1 is SGHAT and CDR2 FQDESV (reference sequence). Participant ages covered roughly 18 to 89 years across 20 to 25 US areas. This sequence joins TRBV11-1 and TRBJ1-1, with 7 bases matching TRBD1. This TCR came from a woman aged 18 to 35 with acute COVID-19. Input material: PBMCs or T cells enriched from blood (not recorded which). CDR3 coding DNA: TGTGCCAGCAGCCCCCGACAGGGTATGAACACTGAAGCTTTCTTT. It is translated as CASSPRQGMNTEAFF.